This T cell receptor beta chain came from a study of control samples from healthy donors and cancer patients. CDR1 and CDR2 from the germline V gene are LGHNA and YNFKEQ. The V end was cut by 3 bases, the J end by 1 base, with 12 bases between. The CDR3 spans 15 residues. Some clones are missing from TCRdb's copy, which holds only in-frame ones; the method was immunoSEQ multiplex PCR. The sample shows about 110,000 clones, 85% to 90% of them seen only once. The sequencing input was PBMCs. This clonotype originated in a woman aged 55 to 70 with lung cancer. The chain couples TRBV4-2 to TRBJ2-5, with D tentatively TRBD2 (6 bases). The CDR3 sequence: CASSQNREAQETQYF. DNA for the CDR3: TGTGCCAGCAGCCAGAATAGGGAGGCCCAAGAGACCCAGTACTTC.